This TCR beta chain comes out of a study of cytomegalovirus exposure and HLA in healthy donors. Study as a whole: There were 85 million or so unique TCRs (from HLA-typed donors) in an early data release. Study outcomes and limitations: Later, TCR association rates were found to vary by HLA locus, highest for DRB1 and lowest for HLA-C. Accounts indicate the classifier identified cytomegalovirus status with strong specificity and sensitivity.

It was with 60 Vbeta and 13 Jbeta primers that the PCR ran. Data came from immunoSEQ multiplex PCR; TCRdb stores just in-frame clones and leaves some out. The ten top clones account for approximately 2.9%, within a sample of some 70,000 clones. With respect to this clone: Its specificity is unknown.

From germline, CDR1 is SNHLY and CDR2 FYNNEI. V gave up 4 bases and J gave up 1 base, with 13 bases separating them. This CDR3 spans 16 amino acids. This clonotype originated in a man aged 35-49 years in good health and CMV-seronegative. The chain uses TRBV2 and TRBJ2-2; possibly TRBD2 for D (6 bases). The sample taken for sequencing was PBMCs. The CDR3 coding sequence is TGTGCCAGCAGTGCCGGGACTCACGAGAACACCGGGGAGCTGTTTTTT. Translated: CASSAGTHENTGELFF.